This TCR beta chain was captured in a study of blood T cell repertoires in COVID-19. Study overall: Acute and convalescent COVID-19 specimens originated in the United States, Italy and Spain. PBMCs, B-cell-depleted T cells, or T cells were the source of the cDNA or gDNA that made up the material.

J lost 4 bases, V lost 3 bases, and 4 bases had no gene match. The CDR3 is 15 amino acids. CDR1 and CDR2 (germline): KGHSH, LQKENI. Per the authors' pipeline: Researchers report that nucleated cell counts were estimated from reference gene primer amplification. Only in-frame clones appear in the TCRdb table, and some are missing; sequencing was by immunoSEQ multiplex PCR. Clone size and V and J calls were adopted from that table, with D and trimming inferred from the DNA. In the table there are roughly 93,000 clones, around 87% of which are singletons. The J gene is TRBJ2-3, the V gene TRBV18; 10 bases fit TRBD2. This clonotype was obtained from a human donor in a cohort sampled during active COVID-19. Material for sequencing was peripheral blood. CDR3 residues: CASSPSSGSSDTQYF. As DNA, the CDR3 is TGTGCCAGCTCACCCTCTAGCGGGAGTTCAGATACGCAGTATTTT.